This TCR beta chain originates from a study of CD4+ T cells in melanoma. Turning to this clone: Its antigen remains unidentified.

General observations from the study: Neoantigen-specific CD4+ T cells in melanoma reportedly had diverse differentiation states. CD8+ T cell, macrophage and B cell function reportedly correlated with neoantigen-specific CD4+ T cells.

Some clones are missing from TCRdb's copy, which holds only in-frame ones; the method was immunoSEQ multiplex PCR. The table includes about 21,000 clones, more than 65% detected once. CDR1 is SGHTA, CDR2 FQGNSA, per germline. This CDR3 comprises 16 residues. Trimming took 4 bases from V and 4 from J; bases not matched to a gene: 5. The TCR originated in a human donor with melanoma. The sequenced sample was cells from a culture (not recorded whether cultured in vitro). The J gene is TRBJ2-1, the V gene TRBV7-2; 12 bases line up with TRBD2. CDR3 bases: TGTGCCAGCAGCTCCGGAGGGACTAGCGGGTACAATGAGCAGTTCTTC. This gives the protein CASSSGGTSGYNEQFF.